A single sample is the source of the 26 T cell receptor beta chains below, sequenced in a study of T cell repertoires in cytomegalovirus infection. Which antigens these TCRs recognize remains unknown. TCRdb passed the reads through MiXCR, listing each CDR3 protein once. Among about 770,000 distinct CDR3 sequences listed, 25% to 35% were seen once. Specimen: cultured CD8+ T cells from PBMCs, collected from culture after CMV antigen stimulation. These receptor sequences come from a human donor in good health (CMV status not recorded). Some clones in this sample may be carry-over from other donors' samples.

The sample holds many counts of this clonotype. CDR3 in amino acids: CASSYEDPTEAFF. CDR3 DNA sequence: TGTGCCAGCAGTTACGAGGATCCCACTGAAGCTTTCTTT. This rearrangement joins TRBV6-5 to TRBJ1-1; no definite D call. Germline V CDR1 and CDR2: MNHEY, SVGAGI. Trimming shortened V by 2 bases and J by 4 bases, and 8 bases separated the two germline ends. The CDR3 sequence is 13 residues long.

The chain links TRBV7-9 to TRBJ1-2; D is undetermined. The germline V gene has CDR1 SEHNR and CDR2 FQNEAQ (reference sequence). Trimming left V 1 base short and J 4 bases short, with 10 bases between. CDR3 length: 14 residues. The CDR3 DNA reads as TGTGCCAGCAGCTTAGTTCCAGCGCTCTATGGCTACACCTTC. Translation: CASSLVPALYGYTF.

This clonotype was observed a few times. The chain uses TRBV7-9 and TRBJ2-3, with D tentatively TRBD1 or TRBD2 (5 bases each). Trimming took off 8 bases at V and 3 bases at J, with 12 bases between the two ends. Germline V gene sequence: CDR1 SEHNR, CDR2 FQNEAQ (reference sequence). The CDR3 consists of 13 residues. CDR3 bases: TGTGCCAGCGGAGAGGGGATAACAGATACGCAGTATTTT. Amino acid sequence: CASGEGITDTQYF.

This sequence joins TRBV6-6 and TRBJ1-1; D remains ambiguous. The CDR3 is 14 amino acids. Germline assignment: CDR1 MNHNY and CDR2 SVGAGI (reference sequence). Trimming took off 6 bases at V and 7 bases at J, with 18 bases between the two ends. The DNA for the CDR3 is TGTGCCAGCAGAAGGTGGGGTAAGGAGGATGAAGCTTTCTTT. Amino acids: CASRRWGKEDEAFF.

The V gene is TRBV12-3 or TRBV12-4, the J gene TRBJ2-1; D is uncertain. Trimming removed 8 bases from V and 4 bases from J, with 12 bases in between. This CDR3 has 13 amino acids. The CDR3 sequence is CASSRAIYNEQFF. CDR3 DNA: TGTGCCAGCTCTAGGGCAATTTACAATGAGCAGTTCTTC.

As for this clonotype: Sequence at one end of the junction differs from germline and may be a read error. The chain recombines TRBV4-1 with TRBJ2-3, with D perhaps TRBD2 (6 bases). The CDR3 totals 15 residues. Germline CDR1 is MGHRA and CDR2 is YSYEKL. The CDR3 here is CASSPGGVSTDTQYF. CDR3 DNA sequence: TGTGCCAGCAGCCCCGGGGGAGTTAGCACAGATACGCAGTATTTT.

The rearrangement uses TRBV6-1 and TRBJ2-7; D could derive from TRBD1 or TRBD2 (5 bases each). CDR3 length: 13 residues. V was pared by 2 bases and J by 5 bases, with 10 bases between. Germline V gene sequence: CDR1 MNHNS, CDR2 SASEGT. The CDR3 loop is CASSEWGIDEQYV. For the CDR3, the DNA is TGTGCCAGCAGTGAATGGGGGATCGACGAGCAGTACGTC.

This clonotype was seen ten or more times. V usage is TRBV7-2 and J usage is TRBJ1-5; TRBD1 agrees at 9 bases. CDR1 SGHTA and CDR2 FQGNSA come from the germline V gene. Trimming at V came to 2 bases and at J to 0 bases, leaving 5 bases not matched to a gene. The length of the CDR3 is 17 residues. Here the CDR3 DNA reads TGTGCCAGCAGCTTACTCGGGACAGGGTATAGCAATCAGCCCCAGCATTTT. Its protein product is CASSLLGTGYSNQPQHF.

In this sample, this clonotype turned up many times. The CDR3 spells CASSTRDRGPEAFF. Written as DNA, the CDR3 is TGTGCCAGCAGCACCCGGGACAGGGGGCCTGAAGCTTTCTTT. J is TRBJ1-1 and V is TRBV3-1; 12 bases are shared with TRBD1. The CDR3 is made up of 14 amino acids. Germline loops: CDR1 LGHDT, CDR2 YNNKEL (reference sequence). V lost 5 bases, J lost 6 bases, and 4 bases stayed unmatched.

The chain combines TRBV5-4 with TRBJ2-1; TRBD2 agrees at 8 bases. J gave up 13 bases and V 1 base, and 4 bases lay outside the gene matches. Per germline, CDR1 SGHNT and CDR2 YYREEE (reference sequence). The CDR3 contains 12 residues. The DNA for the CDR3 is TGTGCCAGCAGCTTGTATAGCGGGGTTCAGTTCTTC. It yields the protein CASSLYSGVQFF. The full variable domain, completed using reference TRBV5-4 and TRBJ2-1, is ETGVTQSPTHLIKTRGQQVTLRCSSQSGHNTVSWYQQALGQGPQFIFQYYREEENGRGNFPPRFSGLQFPNYSSELNVNALELDDSALYLCASSLYSGVQFFGPGTRLTVL.

At least ten counts were recorded for this clonotype. The chain employs TRBV6-6 and TRBJ2-7; 7 bases are shared with TRBD1. The CDR3 has 12 residues. The V and J ends lost 5 bases and 7 bases, in that order; junction bases with no gene match: 5. The germline V gene has CDR1 MNHNY and CDR2 SVGAGI (reference sequence). CDR3 coding DNA: TGTGCCAGCAGTGGACAGGAGTGGGAGCAGTACGTC. Its protein is CASSGQEWEQYV.

J is TRBJ2-5 and V is TRBV4-3; 13 nucleotides line up with TRBD2. Germline V CDR1 and CDR2: LGHNA, YSLEER. V lost 1 base, J lost 5 bases, and 13 bases stayed unmatched. This CDR3 comprises 19 residues. The CDR3 DNA sequence: TGCGCCAGCAGCCAAGCCTTACTAGCGGGGGGGCTGTCTGACGAGACCCAGTACTTC. Translated: CASSQALLAGGLSDETQYF.

This chain uses TRBV7-6 with TRBJ2-3, with D perhaps matching TRBD2 (5 bases). CDR1 SGHVS and CDR2 FNYEAQ come from the germline V gene. This CDR3 has 16 amino acids. Trimming removed 5 bases at V and 6 bases at J, with 21 bases between. CDR3 bases: TGTGCCAGCAGCACGAGGGAGAAACGGGCAGCGGATACGCAGTATTTT. Amino acid sequence: CASSTREKRAADTQYF.

This clonotype has just a few counts. V is TRBV6-2 or TRBV6-3 and J is TRBJ2-7; D call uncertain. Germline values: CDR1 MNHEY, CDR2 SVGEGT. CDR3 length equals 14 residues. Trimming took off 5 bases at V and 1 base at J, with 12 bases between the two ends. CDR3 nucleotides: TGTGCCAGCAGTCCGACCTTGGAATCCTACGAGCAGTACGTC. It yields the protein CASSPTLESYEQYV.

This clonotype appeared a few times. The genes are TRBV4-1 and TRBJ2-7; D is uncertain. CDR3 length: 13 residues. CDR1 and CDR2 (germline): MGHRA, YSYEKL. V lost 0 bases and J lost 2, with 5 bases in between. CDR3 bases: TGCGCCAGCAGCCAAGAACTAACCTACGAGCAGTACGTC. It is translated as CASSQELTYEQYV.

The rearrangement uses TRBV4-1 and TRBJ1-2; D is unclear. This CDR3 region has 16 residues. CDR1 is MGHRA, CDR2 YSYEKL, per germline. V gave up 0 bases and J gave up 5 bases, with 16 bases separating them. CDR3 in amino acids: CASSQEAAVTAYGYTF. In DNA, the CDR3 is TGCGCCAGCAGCCAAGAGGCCGCCGTTACAGCGTATGGCTACACCTTC.

This chain joins TRBV5-4 and TRBJ2-1; 8 positions match TRBD2. Germline lookup yields CDR1 SGHNT and CDR2 YYREEE (reference sequence). V shed 3 bases, J shed 8 bases, and the junction held 13 bases outside the gene matches. The CDR3 is made up of 16 amino acids. The CDR3 is CASSSEREHGGDEQFF. The CDR3 DNA sequence: TGTGCCAGCAGCTCGGAGCGGGAGCATGGAGGGGATGAGCAGTTCTTC.

This clonotype occurred a few times. V usage is TRBV27 and J usage is TRBJ1-5; 7 bases fit TRBD1. This CDR3 is 15 amino acids long. Per germline, CDR1 MNHEY and CDR2 SMNVEV (reference sequence). J gave up 5 bases and V 2 bases, and 6 bases lay outside the gene matches. In nucleotides, the CDR3 is TGTGCCAGCAGTTTAAGGGCAGGGGGGGATCAGCCCCAGCATTTT. Protein product: CASSLRAGGDQPQHF.

This clonotype was recorded many times. The CDR3 sequence: CASSLAPGGTDTQYF. The CDR3 DNA reads as TGTGCCAGCAGCTTAGCCCCGGGGGGCACAGATACGCAGTATTTT. The chain is built from TRBV7-8 and TRBJ2-3; D is perhaps TRBD2 (6 bases). The CDR3 is 15 residues long. The V and J ends lost 0 bases and 1 base respectively, with 8 bases between them. Germline loops: CDR1 SGHVS, CDR2 FQNEAQ.

The chain links TRBV4-1 to TRBJ2-3; no definite D call. The V gene lost 0 bases and the J gene lost 4 bases, with 11 bases spanning the gap. The CDR3 has 15 residues. CDR1 MGHRA and CDR2 YSYEKL come from the germline V gene. The CDR3 DNA follows: TGCGCCAGCAGCCAAGATCCTTGGAGCGCAGATACGCAGTATTTT. It specifies CASSQDPWSADTQYF.

CDR3 sequence: CASSEEEFPLQSIEQFF. Written as DNA, the CDR3 is TGTGCCAGCAGTGAAGAAGAATTTCCATTACAATCGATTGAGCAGTTCTTC. The J gene is TRBJ2-1, the V gene TRBV6-1; no firm D call. CDR1 and CDR2 (germline): MNHNS, SASEGT. The CDR3 covers 17 residues. V was cut by 1 base and J by 9 bases, with 22 bases left in between.

The chain employs TRBV5-4 and TRBJ2-3, with 14 bases fitting TRBD2. Looked up from germline, CDR1 is SGHNT and CDR2 is YYREEE (reference sequence). This CDR3 spans 21 amino acids. Trimming at V came to 0 bases and at J to 0 bases, leaving 12 bases not matched to a gene. The CDR3 region is CASSLEGSGLAGAFSTDTQYF. DNA of the CDR3: TGTGCCAGCAGCTTGGAAGGTTCGGGACTAGCGGGGGCCTTTAGCACAGATACGCAGTATTTT.

This clonotype was seen a handful of times. The chain uses TRBV24-1 and TRBJ1-1; D remains unclear. CDR1 is KGHDR and CDR2 is SFDVKD in the germline V gene. Deletions cut 7 bases from V and 0 bases from J, with 8 bases between. This CDR3 has 13 residues. The CDR3 DNA follows: TGTGCCACCAGCGACGTTATGAACACTGAAGCTTTCTTT. Amino acid sequence: CATSDVMNTEAFF.

The V call is TRBV4-2, the J call TRBJ1-2; 7 bases are a match to TRBD1. The CDR3 totals 16 residues. The germline V gene encodes CDR1 LGHNA and CDR2 YNFKEQ. The V segment lost 1 base and the J segment 8 bases; nucleotides outside the gene matches: 13. The DNA of the CDR3 is TGTGCCAGCAGCCAAGTCGAGACAGGGCATTGGGACGGCTACACCTTC. Amino acid sequence: CASSQVETGHWDGYTF.

The CDR3 protein is CASTRGSSYNEQFF. The CDR3 coding sequence is TGTGCCAGCACCCGGGGTAGCTCCTACAATGAGCAGTTCTTC. J is TRBJ2-1 and V is TRBV6-5, with a possible D match to TRBD2 (5 bases). Trimming left V 7 bases short and J 0 bases short, with 10 bases between. Germline CDR1 reads MNHEY; CDR2 reads SVGAGI. CDR3 size: 14 residues.

CDR3 nucleotides: TGTTCCCTTCCCGGGTGCGGGGGAAGCGGGGGGGCCGCCGGGGAGCTGTTTTTT. It specifies CSLPGCGGSGGAAGELFF. V gene TRBV12-5 combines with J gene TRBJ2-2, with 10 positions matching TRBD2. Per germline, CDR1 LGHNT and CDR2 FRNRAP. The CDR3 runs to 18 residues. Full variable domain (outside the CDR3, taken from reference TRBV12-5 and TRBJ2-2): DARVTQTPRHKVTEMGQEVTMRCQPILGHNTVFWYRQTMMQGLELLAYFRNRAPLDDSGMPKDRFSAEMPDATLATLKIQPSEPRDSAVYFCSLPGCGGSGGAAGELFFGEGSRLTVL.